This T cell receptor beta chain came from a study of T cell responses to AZD1222 COVID-19 vaccine. Only in-frame clones appear in the TCRdb table, and some are missing; sequencing was by immunoSEQ multiplex PCR. The sample holds 250,000 to 300,000 clones; 90% to 95% are singletons and the top ten take about 0.5%. CDR1 is MNHEY, CDR2 SVGAGI, per germline. The CDR3 extends over 14 amino acids. V was clipped by 7 bases and J by 9 bases, with 19 bases between them. The rearrangement uses TRBV6-5 and TRBJ1-5; no firm D call. The sequences come from peripheral blood, collected 28 days after the second AZD1222 dose. The receptor was isolated from an adult who received the AZD1222 COVID-19 vaccine. DNA for the CDR3: TGTGCCAGCACCGCTATGTCGCGTTTGGGGCCCCAGCATTTT. Amino acid sequence: CASTAMSRLGPQHF.